The present entry profiles one T cell receptor beta chain with its context. The antigen is not known. Germline values: CDR1 MNHEY, CDR2 SVGAGI. This CDR3 is built from 12 residues. Trimming cost V 8 bases and J 5 bases, with 12 bases left between them. If patients had autoimmune disease history or systemic immunosuppression, they were excluded. Blood draws occurred at baseline, cycle 4 day 1, and cycle 7 day 1. Clones were read by immunoSEQ multiplex PCR, and TCRdb kept only the in-frame ones, dropping some. This table has about 21,000 clones, about 89% appearing once. This sample was included in a study of OX40 agonist ivuxolimab in advanced cancers. Study-wide context: There were three patients with partial responses, one having hepatocellular carcinoma and two cutaneous melanoma. Study-wide points: Researchers report that CD8+ T cells had, on average, more expanded clones than CD4+.

Specimen: CD4+ or CD8+ T cells sorted from blood, collected in a trial of the OX40 agonist ivuxolimab. The J gene is TRBJ1-1, the V gene TRBV6-5; D unresolved. The TCR sequence derives from an adult with an advanced solid tumor such as melanoma, head and neck, liver or kidney cancer. DNA of the CDR3: TGTGCCAGCCAAGCGACCGGGACTGAAGCTTTCTTT. Translated: CASQATGTEAFF.